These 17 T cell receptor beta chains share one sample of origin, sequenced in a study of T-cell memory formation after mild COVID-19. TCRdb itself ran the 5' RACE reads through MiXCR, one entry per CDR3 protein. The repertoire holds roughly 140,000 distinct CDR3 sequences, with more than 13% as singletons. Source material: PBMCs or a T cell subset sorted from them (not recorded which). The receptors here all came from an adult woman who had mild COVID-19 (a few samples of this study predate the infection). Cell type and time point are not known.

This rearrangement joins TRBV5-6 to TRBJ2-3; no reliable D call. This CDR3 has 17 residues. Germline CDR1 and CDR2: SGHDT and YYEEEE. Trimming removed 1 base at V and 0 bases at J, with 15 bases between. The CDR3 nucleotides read TGTGCCAGCAGCTTGTTGGGCTATGAGACTAGCACAGATACGCAGTATTTT. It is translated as CASSLLGYETSTDTQYF.

CDR3 sequence (DNA): TGTGCCACCAGTGATTCGAGCTCCTACGAGCAGTACTTC. It yields the protein CATSDSSSYEQYF. The genes are TRBV24-1 and TRBJ2-7, with D unresolved. The V end lost 2 bases, the J end lost 0 bases, and 4 bases lay between the germline ends. CDR3 length equals 13 residues. From germline, CDR1 is KGHDR and CDR2 SFDVKD.

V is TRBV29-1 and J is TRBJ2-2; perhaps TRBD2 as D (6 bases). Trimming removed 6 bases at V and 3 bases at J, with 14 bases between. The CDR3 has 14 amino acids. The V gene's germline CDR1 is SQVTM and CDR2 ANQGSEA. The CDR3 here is CSVEGRPYTGELFF. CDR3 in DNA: TGCAGCGTGGAGGGGAGGCCTTACACCGGGGAGCTGTTTTTT.

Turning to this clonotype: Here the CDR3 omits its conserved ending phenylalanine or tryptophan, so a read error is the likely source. CDR3 sequence: CASALTNTEAFY. In nucleotides, the CDR3 is TGTGCCTCGGCGTTGACGAACACTGAAGCTTTCTAT. This chain connects TRBV30 to TRBJ1-1; D ambiguous. Germline assignment: CDR1 GTSNPN and CDR2 SVGIG (reference sequence). This CDR3 spans 12 amino acids. V lost 7 bases to trimming and J lost 1 base, with 10 bases between them.

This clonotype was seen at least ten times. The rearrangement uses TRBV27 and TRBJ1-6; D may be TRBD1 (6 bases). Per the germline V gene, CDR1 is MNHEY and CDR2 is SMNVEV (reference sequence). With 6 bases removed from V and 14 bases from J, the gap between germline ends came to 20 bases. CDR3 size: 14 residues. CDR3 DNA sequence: TGTGCCAGCAGAAGTATAGGGGCCGAGGGGGCCCTCCACTTT. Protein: CASRSIGAEGALHF.

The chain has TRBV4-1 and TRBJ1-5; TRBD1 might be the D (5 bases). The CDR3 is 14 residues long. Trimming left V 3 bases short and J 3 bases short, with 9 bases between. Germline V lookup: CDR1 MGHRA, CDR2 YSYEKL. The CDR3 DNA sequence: TGCGCCAGCAGCCACGTAGGGACCAATCAGCCCCAGCATTTT. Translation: CASSHVGTNQPQHF.

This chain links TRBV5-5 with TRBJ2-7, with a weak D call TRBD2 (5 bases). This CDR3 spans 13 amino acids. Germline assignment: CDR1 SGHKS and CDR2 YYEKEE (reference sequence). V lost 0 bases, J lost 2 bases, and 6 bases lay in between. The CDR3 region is CASSLEAAYEQYF. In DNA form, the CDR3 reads TGTGCCAGCAGCTTGGAAGCGGCCTACGAGCAGTACTTC.

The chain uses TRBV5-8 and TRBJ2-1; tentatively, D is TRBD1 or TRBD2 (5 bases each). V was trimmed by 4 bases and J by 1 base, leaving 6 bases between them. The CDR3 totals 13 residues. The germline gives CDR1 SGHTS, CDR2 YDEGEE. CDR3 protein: CASSGGSYNEQFF. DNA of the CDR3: TGTGCCAGCAGCGGGGGATCCTACAATGAGCAGTTCTTC.

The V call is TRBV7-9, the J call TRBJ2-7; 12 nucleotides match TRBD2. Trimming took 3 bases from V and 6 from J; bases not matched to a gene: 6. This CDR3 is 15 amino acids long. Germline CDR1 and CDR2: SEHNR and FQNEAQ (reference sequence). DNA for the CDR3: TGTGCCAGCAGCTTGACTAGCGGGAGTAGATCCGAGCAGTACTTC. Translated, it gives CASSLTSGSRSEQYF.

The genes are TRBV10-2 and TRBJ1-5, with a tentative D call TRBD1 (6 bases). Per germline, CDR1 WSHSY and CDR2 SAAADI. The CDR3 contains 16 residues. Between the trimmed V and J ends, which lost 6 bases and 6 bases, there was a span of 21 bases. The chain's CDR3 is CASRDDRNVDGQPQHF. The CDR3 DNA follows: TGCGCCAGCAGAGATGACAGGAATGTAGATGGTCAGCCCCAGCATTTT.

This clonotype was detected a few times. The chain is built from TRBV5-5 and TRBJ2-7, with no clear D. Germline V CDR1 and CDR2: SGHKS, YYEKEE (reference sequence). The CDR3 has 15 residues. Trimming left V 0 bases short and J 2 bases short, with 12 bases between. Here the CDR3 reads CASSLDGGEPYEQYF. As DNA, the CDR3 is TGTGCCAGCAGCTTGGATGGCGGAGAACCCTACGAGCAGTACTTC.

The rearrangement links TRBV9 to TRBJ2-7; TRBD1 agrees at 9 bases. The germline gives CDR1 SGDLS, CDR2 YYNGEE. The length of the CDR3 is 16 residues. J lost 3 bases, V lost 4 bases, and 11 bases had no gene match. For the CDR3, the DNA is TGTGCCAGCAGCCCCGATGACGGACAGGGGCTCTACGAGCAGTACTTC. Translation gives CASSPDDGQGLYEQYF.

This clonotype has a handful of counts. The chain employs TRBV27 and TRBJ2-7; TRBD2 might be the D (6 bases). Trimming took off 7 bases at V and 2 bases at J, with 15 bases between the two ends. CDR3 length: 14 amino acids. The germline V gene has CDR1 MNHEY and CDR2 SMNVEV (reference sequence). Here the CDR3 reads CASKPGLPAYEQYF. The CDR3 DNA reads TGTGCCAGCAAGCCGGGACTTCCAGCCTACGAGCAGTACTTC.

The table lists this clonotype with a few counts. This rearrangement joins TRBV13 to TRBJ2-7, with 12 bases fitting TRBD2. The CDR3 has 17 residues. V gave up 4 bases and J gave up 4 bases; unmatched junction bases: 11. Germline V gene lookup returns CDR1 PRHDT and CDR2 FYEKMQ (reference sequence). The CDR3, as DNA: TGTGCCAGCAGCTCTGGGCCCGGGACTAGCGGGTATTACGAGCAGTACTTC. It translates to CASSSGPGTSGYYEQYF.

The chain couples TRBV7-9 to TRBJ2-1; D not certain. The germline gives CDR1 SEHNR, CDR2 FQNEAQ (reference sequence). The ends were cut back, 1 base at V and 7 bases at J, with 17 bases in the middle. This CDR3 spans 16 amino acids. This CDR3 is CASSLDRVPGWNEQFF. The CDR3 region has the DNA TGTGCCAGCAGCTTAGATCGAGTTCCCGGGTGGAATGAGCAGTTCTTC.

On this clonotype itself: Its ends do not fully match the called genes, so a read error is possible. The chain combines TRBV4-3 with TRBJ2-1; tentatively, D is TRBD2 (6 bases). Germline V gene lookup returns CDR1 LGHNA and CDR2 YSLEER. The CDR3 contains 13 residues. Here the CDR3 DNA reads TGCGCCAGCAGCCAGGGGACTGAGGGACGCCTCTGTTTC. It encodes CASSQGTEGRLCF.

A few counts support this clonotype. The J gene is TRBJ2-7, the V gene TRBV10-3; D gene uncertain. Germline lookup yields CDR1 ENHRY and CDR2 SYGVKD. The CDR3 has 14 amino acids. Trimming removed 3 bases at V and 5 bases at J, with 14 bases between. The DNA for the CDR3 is TGTGCCATCAGTGACCTCCCGCCCTCGGACGAGCAGTACTTC. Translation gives CAISDLPPSDEQYF.